This TCR beta chain was obtained from a study of T cells in Graves' hyperthyroidism and ophthalmopathy. Overall study results and limits: Most thyroid clonotypes expanded above 0.001 were also detected in blood.

RNA transcripts yielded amplified TCR beta CDR3 regions. Primed by the HTBI set, a first-round RT-PCR was run on the TCR CDR3. TCRdb redid the calling of the multiplex PCR reads with MiXCR, one entry per CDR3 protein. The sample has a few hundred thousand distinct CDR3 sequences, about a sixth seen once. In germline, CDR1 is MDHEN, CDR2 SYDVKM. The CDR3 totals 15 residues. With 4 bases clipped from V and 3 bases from J, the junction kept 5 bases outside the gene matches. Note on this clonotype: Its specificity is not known.

Disease duration was under 3 months in the ophthalmopathy patients, who also had a Clinical Activity Score of at least 3 and a NOSPECS grade of at least 4. Sequencing was carried out using blood. This sequence originates from a woman aged 40 to 50 with Graves' ophthalmopathy. The chain employs TRBV28 and TRBJ2-3; 9 nucleotides align to TRBD2. The CDR3: CASSYSGRSTDTQYF. Here the CDR3 DNA reads TGTGCCAGCAGTTACAGCGGGAGGTCTACAGATACGCAGTATTTT.